This TCR beta chain was recorded in a study of early T cells in non-severe SARS-CoV-2 infection. Overall study context: Sequencing was performed on bulk RNA from unsorted whole blood, leaving chains unpaired. General observations from the study: In VDJdb matching, anti-spike CD8 responses were favored while private and CD4 specificities went missing.

The library protocol tagged individual cDNA molecules with unique molecular identifiers. TCRdb reprocessed the 5' RACE reads via MiXCR and lists one record per CDR3 protein. This sample has almost 85,000 distinct CDR3 sequences, with 12% found just once. Germline CDR1 is SQVTM and CDR2 is ANQGSEA. The CDR3 has 14 amino acids. V lost 7 bases and J lost 0, with 15 bases in between. Comments on this clonotype: No antigen is known for it.

The material sequenced was whole blood. This rearrangement joins TRBV29-1 to TRBJ1-2, with a weak D call TRBD1 (5 bases). The receptor comes from an adult who was a healthcare worker with PCR-confirmed SARS-CoV-2 infection or an uninfected control (not recorded which). The CDR3 nucleotides are TGCAGCGCGGGCGGGCAGACAGCTAACTATGGCTACACCTTC. It translates to CSAGGQTANYGYTF.